This T cell receptor (beta chain) appears in the sequencing data of a study of blood T cell repertoires in COVID-19. Across the study: The study drew acute and convalescent COVID-19 samples from the United States, Italy and Spain.

From germline, CDR1 is MDHEN and CDR2 SYDVKM. The CDR3 runs to 16 residues. V shed 6 bases, J shed 7 bases, and the junction held 14 bases outside the gene matches. Individuals drawn from 20 to 25 US areas were about 18 to 89 years old. Participant-reported clinical history was the basis for cohort assignment. This table comes from immunoSEQ multiplex PCR, and its TCRdb copy is limited to in-frame clones, with some not included. The table shows about 140,000 clones, with approximately 88% occurring only once. This sequence joins TRBV28 and TRBJ1-5; TRBD1 aligns across 8 bases. This clonotype was obtained from a man aged 35 to 55 with acute COVID-19. The sequencing sample was made of PBMCs or T cells enriched from blood (not recorded which). CDR3 sequence reads: CASSRRQGARGQPQHF. In DNA, the CDR3 is TGTGCCAGCAGCCGCCGCCAGGGGGCGCGCGGGCAGCCCCAGCATTTT.